Presented here are 12 T cell receptor beta chains from one specimen sequenced in a study of technical replicates of blood from four donors. This table comes from immunoSEQ multiplex PCR, and its TCRdb copy is limited to in-frame clones, with some not included. This table holds 65,000 to 80,000 clones, around 90% found once. Source material: T cells isolated from PBMCs. The receptors originated from a human donor in good health.

This clone was detected once. The chain couples TRBV7-2 to TRBJ2-7, with 9 bases fitting TRBD2. Unmatched junction bases numbered 2, after V lost 3 bases and J lost 5 bases. Germline CDR1 reads SGHTA; CDR2 reads FQGNSA. CDR3 length: 13 residues. The CDR3 here is CASSFSGSHEQYF. Here the CDR3 DNA reads TGTGCCAGCAGCTTTAGCGGGAGCCACGAGCAGTACTTC.

This clone was recorded once. V is TRBV18 and J is TRBJ1-2; possible D gene TRBD1, 6 bases. The CDR3 is 15 residues long. The germline V and J ends were trimmed by 3 bases and 5 bases, with 16 bases remaining between them. The germline V gene has CDR1 KGHSH and CDR2 LQKENI. The CDR3 loop is CASSPGRQEQYGYTF. CDR3 in DNA: TGTGCCAGCTCACCCGGAAGACAGGAGCAATATGGCTACACCTTC.

The rearrangement uses TRBV6-5 and TRBJ1-2; TRBD1 agrees at 8 bases. The CDR3 runs 15 residues. In germline, CDR1 is MNHEY, CDR2 SVGAGI. The V and J ends lost 0 bases and 4 bases, in that order; junction bases with no gene match: 4. CDR3 loop: CASSYSRGRSYGYTF. As DNA, the CDR3 is TGTGCCAGCAGTTACTCCAGGGGGCGAAGCTATGGCTACACCTTC.

This chain uses TRBV29-1 with TRBJ2-7; 14 nucleotides align to TRBD2. Trimming took 1 base from V and 3 from J; bases not matched to a gene: 2. The CDR3 spans 15 residues. Germline CDR1 SQVTM, CDR2 ANQGSEA. CDR3 amino acids: CSVEGGLAGDYEQYF. DNA of the CDR3: TGCAGCGTTGAAGGGGGACTAGCGGGAGACTACGAGCAGTACTTC.

V is TRBV7-9 and J is TRBJ2-7; TRBD2 is a possible D gene (7 bases). The CDR3 consists of 14 residues. CDR1 is SEHNR and CDR2 is FQNEAQ in the germline V gene (reference sequence). V was pared by 6 bases and J by 1 base, with 13 bases between. CDR3 amino acids: CASSRGAGSYEQYF. CDR3 bases: TGTGCCAGCAGTCGGGGGGCTGGATCCTACGAGCAGTACTTC.

CDR3 DNA sequence: TGCGCCAGCAGCTTGGCCCCATCTAGCGGGATCCAGGAGACCCAGTACTTC. This gives the protein CASSLAPSSGIQETQYF. The gene calls are TRBV5-1 and TRBJ2-5; the match to TRBD2 covers 9 bases. Trimming removed 0 bases from V and 5 bases from J; junction bases left unmatched: 11. The V gene's germline CDR1 is SGHRS and CDR2 YFSETQ. The CDR3 has 17 amino acids. Full variable domain (rest looked up from reference TRBV5-1 and TRBJ2-5): KAGVTQTPRYLIKTRGQQVTLSCSPISGHRSVSWYQQTPGQGLQFLFEYFSETQRNKGNFPGRFSGRQFSNSRSEMNVSTLELGDSALYLCASSLAPSSGIQETQYFGPGTRLLVL.

The rearrangement joins TRBV28 to TRBJ1-2, with a weak D call TRBD1 (5 bases). V lost 6 bases and J 4 bases, leaving 9 bases between the germline ends. Germline V CDR1 and CDR2: MDHEN, SYDVKM. This CDR3 is 12 amino acids long. The CDR3: CASRQDGYGYTF. The DNA for the CDR3 is TGTGCCAGCAGACAGGACGGCTATGGCTACACCTTC.

The chain combines TRBV27 with TRBJ1-1, with TRBD1 matching 9 bases. This CDR3 spans 16 amino acids. The germline V gene has CDR1 MNHEY and CDR2 SMNVEV (reference sequence). V lost 4 bases, J lost 3 bases, and 9 bases stayed unmatched. Here the CDR3 DNA reads TGTGCCAGCAGTTCTACAGGGGGCCGTGGAGACACTGAAGCTTTCTTT. Translation gives CASSSTGGRGDTEAFF.

The V call is TRBV28, the J call TRBJ1-5; D may be TRBD1 (6 bases). The CDR3 extends over 13 amino acids. Germline-derived CDR1 and CDR2 are MDHEN and SYDVKM. The V and J ends lost 8 bases and 10 bases respectively, with 18 bases between them. CDR3 DNA: TGTGCCAGCCGGGACACCCGAGGAAAACCCCAGCATTTT. Its protein is CASRDTRGKPQHF.

This clone was observed a single time. The V and J genes are TRBV5-1 and TRBJ2-1; D call uncertain. V lost 4 bases and J lost 3, with 8 bases in between. There are 13 residues in the CDR3. Germline V CDR1 and CDR2: SGHRS, YFSETQ. CDR3 nucleotide sequence: TGCGCCAGCAGCCCAGACAACTACAATGAGCAGTTCTTC. Protein: CASSPDNYNEQFF.

The chain couples TRBV11-2 to TRBJ2-3; TRBD2 matches 10 bases. CDR3 size: 17 residues. V was clipped by 5 bases and J by 3 bases; unmatched bases: 11. From germline, CDR1 is SGHAT and CDR2 FQNNGV. The CDR3 DNA follows: TGTGCCAGCAGCCCGGGGGGTCTAGCGGGAGTGACAGATACGCAGTATTTT. This gives the protein CASSPGGLAGVTDTQYF.

This clone turned up a few times. The V and J genes are TRBV7-2 and TRBJ1-2; TRBD1 might be the D (6 bases). Germline values: CDR1 SGHTA, CDR2 FQGNSA. CDR3 length: 15 residues. The V gene lost 2 bases and the J gene lost 8 bases, with 18 bases spanning the gap. The CDR3 sequence: CASSLISTGLDGYTF. The CDR3 coding sequence is TGTGCCAGCAGCTTAATCAGTACAGGGCTAGACGGCTACACCTTC.